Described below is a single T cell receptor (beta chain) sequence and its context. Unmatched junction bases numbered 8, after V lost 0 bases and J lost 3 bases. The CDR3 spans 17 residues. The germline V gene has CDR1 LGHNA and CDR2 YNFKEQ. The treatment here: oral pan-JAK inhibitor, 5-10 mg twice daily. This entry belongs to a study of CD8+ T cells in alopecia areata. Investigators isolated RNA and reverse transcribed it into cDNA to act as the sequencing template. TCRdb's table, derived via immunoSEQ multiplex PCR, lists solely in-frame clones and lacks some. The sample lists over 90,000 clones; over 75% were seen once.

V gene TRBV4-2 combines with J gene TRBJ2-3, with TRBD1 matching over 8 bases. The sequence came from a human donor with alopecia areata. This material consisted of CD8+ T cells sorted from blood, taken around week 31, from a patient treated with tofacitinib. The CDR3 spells CASSQDLTGGWTDTQYF. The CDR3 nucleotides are TGTGCCAGCAGCCAAGATCTAACAGGGGGATGGACAGATACGCAGTATTTT.